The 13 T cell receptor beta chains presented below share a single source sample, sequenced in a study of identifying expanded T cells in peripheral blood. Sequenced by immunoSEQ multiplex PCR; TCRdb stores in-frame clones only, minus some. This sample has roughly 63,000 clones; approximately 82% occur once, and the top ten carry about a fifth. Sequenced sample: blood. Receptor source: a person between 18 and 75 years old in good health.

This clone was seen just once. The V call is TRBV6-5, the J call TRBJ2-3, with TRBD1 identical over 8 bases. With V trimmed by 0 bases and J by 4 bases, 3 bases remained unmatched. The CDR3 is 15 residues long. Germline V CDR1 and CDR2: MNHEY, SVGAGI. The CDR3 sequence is CASSYSGQAPDTQYF. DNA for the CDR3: TGTGCCAGCAGTTACTCGGGACAGGCGCCAGATACGCAGTATTTT.

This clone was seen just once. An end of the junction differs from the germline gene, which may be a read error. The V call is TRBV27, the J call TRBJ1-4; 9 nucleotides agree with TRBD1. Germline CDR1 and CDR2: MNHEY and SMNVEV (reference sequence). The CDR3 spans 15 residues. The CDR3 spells CASRLSGQGYEKLFF. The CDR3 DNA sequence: TGTGCCAGCAGGTTATCGGGACAGGGTTATGAAAAACTGTTTTTT.

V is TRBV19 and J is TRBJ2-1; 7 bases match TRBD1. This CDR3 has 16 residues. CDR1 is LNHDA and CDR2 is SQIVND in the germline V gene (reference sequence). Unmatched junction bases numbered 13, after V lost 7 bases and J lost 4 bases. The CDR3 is CASTGNRDRVYNEQFF. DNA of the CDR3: TGTGCCAGTACCGGAAACCGGGACAGAGTTTACAATGAGCAGTTCTTC. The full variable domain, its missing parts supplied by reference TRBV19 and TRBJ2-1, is DGGITQSPKYLFRKEGQNVTLSCEQNLNHDAMYWYRQDPGQGLRLIYYSQIVNDFQKGDIAEGYSVSREKKESFPLTVTSAQKNPTAFYLCASTGNRDRVYNEQFFGPGTRLTVL.

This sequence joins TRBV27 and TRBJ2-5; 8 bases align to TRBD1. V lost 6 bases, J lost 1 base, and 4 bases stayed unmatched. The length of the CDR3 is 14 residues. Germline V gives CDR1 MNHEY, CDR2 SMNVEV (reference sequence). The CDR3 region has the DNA TGTGCCAGCAGCGTGGGACAGGTCCAAGAGACCCAGTACTTC. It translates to CASSVGQVQETQYF.

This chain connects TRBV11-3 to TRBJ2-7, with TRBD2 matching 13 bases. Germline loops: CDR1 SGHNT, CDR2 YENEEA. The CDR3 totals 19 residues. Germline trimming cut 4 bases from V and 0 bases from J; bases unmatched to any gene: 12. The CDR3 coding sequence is TGTGCCAGCAGCTGCTTTCGACTAGCGGGGGGCGATAGCTCCTACGAGCAGTACGTC. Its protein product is CASSCFRLAGGDSSYEQYV.

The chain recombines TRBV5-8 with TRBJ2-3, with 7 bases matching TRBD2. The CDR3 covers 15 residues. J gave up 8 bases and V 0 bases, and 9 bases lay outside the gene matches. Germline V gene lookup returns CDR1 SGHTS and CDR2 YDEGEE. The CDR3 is CASSLEGGRAGTQYF. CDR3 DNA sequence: TGTGCCAGCAGCTTGGAGGGCGGGAGAGCGGGTACGCAGTATTTT.

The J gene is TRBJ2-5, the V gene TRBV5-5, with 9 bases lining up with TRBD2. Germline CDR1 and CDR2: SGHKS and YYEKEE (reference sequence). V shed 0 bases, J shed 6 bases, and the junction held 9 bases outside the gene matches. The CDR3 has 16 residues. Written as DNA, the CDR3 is TGTGCCAGCAGCTTGGACGGCGGGGGGGCCCCTAAGACCCAGTACTTC. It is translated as CASSLDGGGAPKTQYF.

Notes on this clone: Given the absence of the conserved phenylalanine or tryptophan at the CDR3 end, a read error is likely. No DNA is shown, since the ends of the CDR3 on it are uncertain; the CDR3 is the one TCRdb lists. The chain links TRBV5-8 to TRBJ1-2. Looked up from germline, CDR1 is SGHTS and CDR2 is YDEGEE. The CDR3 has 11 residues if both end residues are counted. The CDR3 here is CASSLGRNLRV.

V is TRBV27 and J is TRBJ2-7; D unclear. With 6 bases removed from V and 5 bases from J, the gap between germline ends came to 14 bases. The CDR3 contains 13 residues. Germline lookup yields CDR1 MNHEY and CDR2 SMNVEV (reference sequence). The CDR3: CASSSVSSDEQYF. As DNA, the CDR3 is TGTGCCAGCAGCTCGGTGAGCAGCGACGAGCAGTACTTC.

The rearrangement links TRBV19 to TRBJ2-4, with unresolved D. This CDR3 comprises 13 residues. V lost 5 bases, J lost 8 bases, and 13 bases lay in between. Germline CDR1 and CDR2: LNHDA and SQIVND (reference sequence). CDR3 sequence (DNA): TGTGCCAGTAGTGGTCCCCCAAAGGACATTCAGTACTTC. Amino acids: CASSGPPKDIQYF.

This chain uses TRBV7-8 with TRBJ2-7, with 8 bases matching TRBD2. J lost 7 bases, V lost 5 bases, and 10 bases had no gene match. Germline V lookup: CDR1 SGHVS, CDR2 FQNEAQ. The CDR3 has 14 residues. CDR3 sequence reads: CASSPQWTSREQYF. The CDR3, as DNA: TGTGCCAGCAGCCCACAGTGGACTAGCCGGGAGCAGTACTTC.

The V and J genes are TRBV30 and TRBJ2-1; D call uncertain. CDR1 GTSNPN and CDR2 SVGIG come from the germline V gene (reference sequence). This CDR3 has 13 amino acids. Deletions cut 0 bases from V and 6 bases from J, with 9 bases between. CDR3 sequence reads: CAWSVGSINEQFF. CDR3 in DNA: TGTGCCTGGAGTGTAGGTAGCATCAATGAGCAGTTCTTC.

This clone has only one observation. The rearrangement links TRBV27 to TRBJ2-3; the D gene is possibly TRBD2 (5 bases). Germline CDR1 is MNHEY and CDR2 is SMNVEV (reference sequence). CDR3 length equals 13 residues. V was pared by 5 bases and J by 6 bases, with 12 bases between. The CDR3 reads CASSHMGADTQYF. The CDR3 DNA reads TGTGCCAGCAGTCATATGGGAGCTGATACGCAGTATTTT.